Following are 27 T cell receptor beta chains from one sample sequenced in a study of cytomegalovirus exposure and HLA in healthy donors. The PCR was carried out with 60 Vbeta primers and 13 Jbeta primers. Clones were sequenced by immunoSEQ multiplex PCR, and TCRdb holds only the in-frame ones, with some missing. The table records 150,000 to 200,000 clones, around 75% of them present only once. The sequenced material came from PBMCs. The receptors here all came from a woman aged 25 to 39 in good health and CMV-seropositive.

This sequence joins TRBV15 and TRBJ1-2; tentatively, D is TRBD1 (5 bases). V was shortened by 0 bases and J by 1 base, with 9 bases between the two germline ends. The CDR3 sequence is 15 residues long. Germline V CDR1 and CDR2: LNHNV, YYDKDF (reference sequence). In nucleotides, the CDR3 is TGTGCCACCAGCAGAGATGCAGGGTTTAACTATGGCTACACCTTC. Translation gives CATSRDAGFNYGYTF.

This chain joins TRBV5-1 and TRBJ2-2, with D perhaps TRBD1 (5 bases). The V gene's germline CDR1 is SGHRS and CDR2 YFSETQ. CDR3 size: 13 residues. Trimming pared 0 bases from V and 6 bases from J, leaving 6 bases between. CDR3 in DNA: TGCGCCAGCAGCTTGGTGGGGCCCGGGGAGCTGTTTTTT. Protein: CASSLVGPGELFF.

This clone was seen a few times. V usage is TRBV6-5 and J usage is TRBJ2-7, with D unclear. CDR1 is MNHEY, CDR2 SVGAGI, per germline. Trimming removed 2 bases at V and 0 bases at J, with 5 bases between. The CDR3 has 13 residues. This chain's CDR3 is CASSYRSSYEQYF. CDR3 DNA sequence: TGTGCCAGCAGTTACAGGAGCTCCTACGAGCAGTACTTC.

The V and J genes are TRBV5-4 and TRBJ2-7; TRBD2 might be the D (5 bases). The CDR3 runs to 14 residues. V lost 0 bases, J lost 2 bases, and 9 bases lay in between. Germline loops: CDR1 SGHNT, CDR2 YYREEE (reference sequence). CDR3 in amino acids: CASSLGTEAYEQYF. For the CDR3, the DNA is TGTGCCAGCAGCTTGGGAACGGAGGCCTACGAGCAGTACTTC.

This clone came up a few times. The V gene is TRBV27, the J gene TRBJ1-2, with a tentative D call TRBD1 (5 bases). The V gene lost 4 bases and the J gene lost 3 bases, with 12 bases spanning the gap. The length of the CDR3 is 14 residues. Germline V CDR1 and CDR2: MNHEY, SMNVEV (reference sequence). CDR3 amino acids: CASSSRGVDYGYTF. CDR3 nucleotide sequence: TGTGCCAGCAGTTCCCGGGGGGTCGACTATGGCTACACCTTC.

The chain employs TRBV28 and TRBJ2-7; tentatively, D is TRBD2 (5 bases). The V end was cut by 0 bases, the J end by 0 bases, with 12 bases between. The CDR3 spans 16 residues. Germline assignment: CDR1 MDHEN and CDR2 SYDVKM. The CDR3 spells CASSLWGTGSSYEQYF. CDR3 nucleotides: TGTGCCAGCAGTTTATGGGGAACGGGAAGCTCCTACGAGCAGTACTTC.

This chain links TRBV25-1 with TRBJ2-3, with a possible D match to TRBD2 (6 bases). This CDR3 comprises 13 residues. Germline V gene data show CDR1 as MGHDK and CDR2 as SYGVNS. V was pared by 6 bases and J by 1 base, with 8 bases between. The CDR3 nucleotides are TGTGCCAGCAGCTTAGCGGGCACAGATACGCAGTATTTT. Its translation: CASSLAGTDTQYF.

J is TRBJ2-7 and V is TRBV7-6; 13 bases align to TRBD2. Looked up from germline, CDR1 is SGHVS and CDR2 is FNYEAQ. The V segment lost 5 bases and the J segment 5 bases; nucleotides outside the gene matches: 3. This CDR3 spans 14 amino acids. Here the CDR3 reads CASSDGTSGNEQYF. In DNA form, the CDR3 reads TGTGCCAGCAGCGACGGGACTAGCGGGAACGAGCAGTACTTC.

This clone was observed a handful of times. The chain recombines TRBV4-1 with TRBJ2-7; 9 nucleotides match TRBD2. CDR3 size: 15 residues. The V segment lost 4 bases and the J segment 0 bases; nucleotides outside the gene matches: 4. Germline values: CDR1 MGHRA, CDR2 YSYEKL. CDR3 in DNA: TGCGCCAGCAGCCTCTTAGCGGGGGTCTCCTACGAGCAGTACTTC. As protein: CASSLLAGVSYEQYF.

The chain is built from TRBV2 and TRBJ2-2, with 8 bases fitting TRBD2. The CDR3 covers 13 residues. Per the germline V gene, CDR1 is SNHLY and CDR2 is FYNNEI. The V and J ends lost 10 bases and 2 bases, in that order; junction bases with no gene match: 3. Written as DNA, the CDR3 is TGTGCCACCCGGACTAGCAACACCGGGGAGCTGTTTTTT. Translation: CATRTSNTGELFF.

CDR3 amino acids: CTPGVWDQETQYF. The DNA for the CDR3 is TGTACTCCAGGGGTATGGGACCAAGAGACCCAGTACTTC. The J gene is TRBJ2-5, the V gene TRBV7-7; a weak D match, TRBD1 (6 bases). The CDR3 has 13 amino acids. CDR1 is SSHAT and CDR2 is FNYEAQ in the germline V gene (reference sequence).

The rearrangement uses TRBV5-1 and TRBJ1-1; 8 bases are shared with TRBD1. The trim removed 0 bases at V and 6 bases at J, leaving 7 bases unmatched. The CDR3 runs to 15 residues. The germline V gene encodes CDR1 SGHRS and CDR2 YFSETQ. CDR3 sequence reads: CASSLVQGARSEAFF. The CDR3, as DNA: TGCGCCAGCAGCTTGGTTCAGGGGGCGCGATCTGAAGCTTTCTTT.

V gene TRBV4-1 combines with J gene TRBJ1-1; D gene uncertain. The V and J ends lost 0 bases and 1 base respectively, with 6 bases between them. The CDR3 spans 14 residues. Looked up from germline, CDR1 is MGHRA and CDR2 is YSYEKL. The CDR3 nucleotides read TGCGCCAGCAGCCAAGAGGGAGCGAACACTGAAGCTTTCTTT. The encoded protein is CASSQEGANTEAFF.

CDR3 loop: CASNFDSSYNEQFF. CDR3 in DNA: TGTGCCAGTAACTTTGACAGCTCCTACAATGAGCAGTTCTTC. The chain couples TRBV19 to TRBJ2-1, with D tentatively TRBD1 (5 bases). Trimming shortened V by 7 bases and J by 0 bases, and 10 bases separated the two germline ends. The CDR3 contains 14 residues. Germline assignment: CDR1 LNHDA and CDR2 SQIVND (reference sequence).

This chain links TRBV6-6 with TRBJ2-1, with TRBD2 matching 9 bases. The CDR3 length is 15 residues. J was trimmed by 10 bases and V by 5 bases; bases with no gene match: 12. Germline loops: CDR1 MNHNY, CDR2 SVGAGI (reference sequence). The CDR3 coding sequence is TGTGCCAGCAGTCCATTTAGCGGGGGAAAGGGGGAGCAGTTCTTC. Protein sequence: CASSPFSGGKGEQFF.

CDR3 in amino acids: CASSEIWAGLQPQHF. The CDR3 DNA reads as TGTGCCAGCAGTGAAATTTGGGCAGGGTTGCAGCCCCAGCATTTT. The chain links TRBV6-1 to TRBJ1-5, with a possible D match to TRBD1 (5 bases). CDR1 is MNHNS, CDR2 SASEGT, per germline. CDR3 length equals 15 residues. Trimming removed 2 bases at V and 7 bases at J, with 15 bases between.

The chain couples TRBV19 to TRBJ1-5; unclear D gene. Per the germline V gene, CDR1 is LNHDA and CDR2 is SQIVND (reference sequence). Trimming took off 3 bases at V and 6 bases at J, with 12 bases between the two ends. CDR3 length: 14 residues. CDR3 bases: TGTGCCAGTAGTATTCTCGGGTTCATTCAGCCCCAGCATTTT. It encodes CASSILGFIQPQHF.

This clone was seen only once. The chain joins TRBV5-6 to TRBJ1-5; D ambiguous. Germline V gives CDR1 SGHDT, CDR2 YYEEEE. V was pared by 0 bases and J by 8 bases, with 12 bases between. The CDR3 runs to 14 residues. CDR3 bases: TGTGCCAGCAGCTTGGATGGAGGCGGAGAGCCCCAGCATTTT. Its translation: CASSLDGGGEPQHF.

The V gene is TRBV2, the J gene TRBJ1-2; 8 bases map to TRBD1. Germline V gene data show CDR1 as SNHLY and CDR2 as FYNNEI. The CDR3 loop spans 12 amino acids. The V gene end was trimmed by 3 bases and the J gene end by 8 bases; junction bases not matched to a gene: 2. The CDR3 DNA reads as TGTGCCAGCAGTGAGGACAGGGAGGGCTACACCTTC. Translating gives CASSEDREGYTF.

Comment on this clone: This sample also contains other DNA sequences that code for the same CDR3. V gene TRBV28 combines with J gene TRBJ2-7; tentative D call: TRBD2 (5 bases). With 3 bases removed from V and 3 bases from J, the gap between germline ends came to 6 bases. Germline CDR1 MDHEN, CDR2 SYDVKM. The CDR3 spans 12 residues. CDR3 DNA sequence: TGTGCCAGCAGTTTTCGGGGCTACGAGCAGTACTTC. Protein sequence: CASSFRGYEQYF. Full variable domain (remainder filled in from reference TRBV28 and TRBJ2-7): DVKVTQSSRYLVKRTGEKVFLECVQDMDHENMFWYRQDPGLGLRLIYFSYDVKMKEKGDIPEGYSVSREKKERFSLILESASTNQTSMYLCASSFRGYEQYFGPGTRLTVT.

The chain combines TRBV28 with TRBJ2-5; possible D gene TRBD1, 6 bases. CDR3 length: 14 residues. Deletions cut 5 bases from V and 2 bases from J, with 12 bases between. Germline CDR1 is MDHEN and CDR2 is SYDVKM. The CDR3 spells CASSPADSQETQYF. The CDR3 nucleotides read TGTGCCAGCAGTCCGGCGGACAGTCAAGAGACCCAGTACTTC.

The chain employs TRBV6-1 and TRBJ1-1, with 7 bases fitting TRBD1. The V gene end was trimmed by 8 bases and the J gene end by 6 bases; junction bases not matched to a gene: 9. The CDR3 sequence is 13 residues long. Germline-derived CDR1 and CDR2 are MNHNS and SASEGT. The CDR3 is CASWGLGGPEAFF. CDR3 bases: TGTGCCAGCTGGGGATTAGGGGGCCCTGAAGCTTTCTTT.

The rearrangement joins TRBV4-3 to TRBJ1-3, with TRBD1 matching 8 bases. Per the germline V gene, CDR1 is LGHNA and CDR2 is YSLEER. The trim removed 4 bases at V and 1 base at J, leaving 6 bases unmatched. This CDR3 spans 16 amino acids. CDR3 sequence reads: CASSLGQGGSGNTIYF. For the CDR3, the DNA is TGCGCCAGCAGCCTTGGACAGGGAGGATCTGGAAACACCATATATTTT.

The CDR3 loop is CASRETGEGQPQHF. DNA of the CDR3: TGTGCCAGCAGAGAGACAGGGGAAGGCCAGCCCCAGCATTTT. The rearrangement links TRBV6-6 to TRBJ1-5; 8 nucleotides match TRBD1. V gave up 6 bases and J gave up 7 bases; unmatched junction bases: 8. CDR3 length: 14 amino acids. Germline V CDR1 and CDR2: MNHNY, SVGAGI (reference sequence).

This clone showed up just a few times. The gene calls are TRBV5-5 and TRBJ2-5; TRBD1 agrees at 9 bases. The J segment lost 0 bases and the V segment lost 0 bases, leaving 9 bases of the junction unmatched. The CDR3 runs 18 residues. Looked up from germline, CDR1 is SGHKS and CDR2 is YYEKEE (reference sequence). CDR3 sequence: CASSLAGGQGLYQETQYF. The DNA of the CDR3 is TGTGCCAGCAGCTTGGCAGGGGGACAGGGATTGTACCAAGAGACCCAGTACTTC.

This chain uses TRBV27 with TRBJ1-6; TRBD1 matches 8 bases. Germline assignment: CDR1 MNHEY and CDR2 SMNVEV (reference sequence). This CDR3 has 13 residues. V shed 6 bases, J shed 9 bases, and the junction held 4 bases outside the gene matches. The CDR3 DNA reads TGTGCCAGCAGGGGCAGGGGGCGTTCACCCCTCCACTTT. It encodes CASRGRGRSPLHF.

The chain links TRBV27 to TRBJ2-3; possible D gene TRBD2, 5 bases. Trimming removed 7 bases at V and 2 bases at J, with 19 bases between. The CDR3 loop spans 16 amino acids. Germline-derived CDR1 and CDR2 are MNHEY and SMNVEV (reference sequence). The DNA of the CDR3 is TGTGCCAGCATCCCATCTGGACTTTATCTCACAGATACGCAGTATTTT. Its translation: CASIPSGLYLTDTQYF.